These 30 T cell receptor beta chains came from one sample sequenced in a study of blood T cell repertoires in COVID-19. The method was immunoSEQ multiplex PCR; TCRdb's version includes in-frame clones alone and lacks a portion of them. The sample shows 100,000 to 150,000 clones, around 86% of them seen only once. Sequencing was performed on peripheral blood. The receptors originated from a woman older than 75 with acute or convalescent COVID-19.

As DNA, the CDR3 is TGTGCCAGCAGCCCTTGGGGGGTCACGAATCAGCCCCAGCATTTT. Encoded protein: CASSPWGVTNQPQHF. This chain uses TRBV6-6 with TRBJ1-5; D is perhaps TRBD1 (5 bases). This CDR3 contains 15 residues. In germline, CDR1 is MNHNY, CDR2 SVGAGI (reference sequence). V was trimmed by 6 bases and J by 4 bases, leaving 16 bases between them.

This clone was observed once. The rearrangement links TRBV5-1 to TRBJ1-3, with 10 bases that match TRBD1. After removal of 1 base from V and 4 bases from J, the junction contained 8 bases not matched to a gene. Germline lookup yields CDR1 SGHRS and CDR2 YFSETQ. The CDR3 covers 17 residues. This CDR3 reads CASSLLGTGAVGNTIYF. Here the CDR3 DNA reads TGCGCCAGCAGCTTGTTGGGGACAGGGGCTGTAGGAAACACCATATATTTT.

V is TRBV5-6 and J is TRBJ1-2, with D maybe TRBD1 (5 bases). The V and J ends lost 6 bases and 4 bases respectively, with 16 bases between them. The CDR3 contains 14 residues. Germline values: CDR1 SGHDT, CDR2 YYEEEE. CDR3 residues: CASIKDTGVYGYTF. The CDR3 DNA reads TGTGCCAGCATTAAAGATACAGGTGTCTATGGCTACACCTTC.

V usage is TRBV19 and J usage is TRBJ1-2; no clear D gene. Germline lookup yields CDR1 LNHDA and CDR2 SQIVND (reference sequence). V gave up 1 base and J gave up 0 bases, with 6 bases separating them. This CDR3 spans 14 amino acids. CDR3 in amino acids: CASSIGLTNYGYTF. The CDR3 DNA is TGTGCCAGTAGTATAGGGCTTACTAACTATGGCTACACCTTC.

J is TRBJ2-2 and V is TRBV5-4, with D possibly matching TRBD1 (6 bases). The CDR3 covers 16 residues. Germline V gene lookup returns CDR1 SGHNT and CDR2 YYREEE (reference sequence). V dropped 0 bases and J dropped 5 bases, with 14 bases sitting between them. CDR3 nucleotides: TGTGCCAGCAGCTTGGGAAGCCCAGGGGTGACCGGGGAGCTGTTTTTT. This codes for CASSLGSPGVTGELFF.

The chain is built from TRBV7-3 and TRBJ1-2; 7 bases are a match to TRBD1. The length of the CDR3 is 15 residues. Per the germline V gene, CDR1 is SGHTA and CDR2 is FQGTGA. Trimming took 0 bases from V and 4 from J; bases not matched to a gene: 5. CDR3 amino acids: CASSLTAGTAYGYTF. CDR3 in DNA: TGTGCCAGCAGCTTAACGGCCGGGACAGCCTATGGCTACACCTTC.

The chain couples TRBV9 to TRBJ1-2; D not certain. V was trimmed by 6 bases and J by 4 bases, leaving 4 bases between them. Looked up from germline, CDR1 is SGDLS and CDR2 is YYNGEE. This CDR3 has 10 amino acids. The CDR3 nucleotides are TGTGCCAGCAAGAGCTATGGCTACACCTTC. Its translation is CASKSYGYTF.

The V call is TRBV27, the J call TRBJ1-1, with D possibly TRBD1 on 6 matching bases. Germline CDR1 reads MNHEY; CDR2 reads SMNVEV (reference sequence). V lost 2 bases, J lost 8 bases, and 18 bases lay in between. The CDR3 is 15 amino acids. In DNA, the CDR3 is TGTGCCAGCAGTTTAAGTTGGGGGCCGAACCTGGAAGCTTTCTTT. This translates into CASSLSWGPNLEAFF.

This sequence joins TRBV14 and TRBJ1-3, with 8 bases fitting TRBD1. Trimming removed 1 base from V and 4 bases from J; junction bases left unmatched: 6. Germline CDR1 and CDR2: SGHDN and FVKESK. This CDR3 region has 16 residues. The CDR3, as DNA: TGTGCCAGCAGCCAAGGACAGGGGACGTGGGGAAACACCATATATTTT. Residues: CASSQGQGTWGNTIYF.

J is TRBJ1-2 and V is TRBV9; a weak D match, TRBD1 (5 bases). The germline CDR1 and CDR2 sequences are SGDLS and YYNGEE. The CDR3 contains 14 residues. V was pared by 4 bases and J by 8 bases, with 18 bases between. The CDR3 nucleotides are TGTGCCAGCAGCCCCCGCGGGAGGGGAGGCGGCTACACCTTC. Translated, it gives CASSPRGRGGGYTF.

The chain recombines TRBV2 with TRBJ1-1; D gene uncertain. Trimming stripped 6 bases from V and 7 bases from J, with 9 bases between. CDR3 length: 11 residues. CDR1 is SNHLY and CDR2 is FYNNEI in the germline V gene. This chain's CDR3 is CASRIRSEAFF. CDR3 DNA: TGTGCCAGCAGAATTCGCAGTGAAGCTTTCTTT.

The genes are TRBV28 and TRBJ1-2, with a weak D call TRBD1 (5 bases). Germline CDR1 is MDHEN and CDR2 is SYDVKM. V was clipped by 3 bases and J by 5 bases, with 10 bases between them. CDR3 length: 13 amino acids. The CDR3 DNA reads TGTGCCAGCAGTTTTGCCGGGACTTATGGCTACACCTTC. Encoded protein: CASSFAGTYGYTF.

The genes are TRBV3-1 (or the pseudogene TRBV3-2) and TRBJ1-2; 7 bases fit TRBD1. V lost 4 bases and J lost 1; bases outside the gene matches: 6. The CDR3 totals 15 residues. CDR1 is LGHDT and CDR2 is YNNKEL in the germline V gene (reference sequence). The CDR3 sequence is CASSRQGQNNYGYTF. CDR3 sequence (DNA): TGTGCCAGCAGCCGACAGGGCCAGAATAACTATGGCTACACCTTC.

The CDR3: CASGSGTGKDEQYF. As DNA, the CDR3 is TGTGCCAGCGGGTCGGGGACAGGGAAAGACGAGCAGTACTTC. The rearrangement uses TRBV11-2 and TRBJ2-7; TRBD1 matches at 9 bases. After removal of 8 bases from V and 5 bases from J, the junction contained 10 bases not matched to a gene. The CDR3 has 14 amino acids. Germline V gene sequence: CDR1 SGHAT, CDR2 FQNNGV.

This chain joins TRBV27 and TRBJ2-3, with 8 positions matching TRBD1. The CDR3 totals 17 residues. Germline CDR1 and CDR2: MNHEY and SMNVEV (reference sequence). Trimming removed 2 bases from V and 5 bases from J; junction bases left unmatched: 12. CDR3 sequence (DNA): TGTGCCAGCAGTTTAGTGACAGGGGCGCTCTCGGGAGATACGCAGTATTTT. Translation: CASSLVTGALSGDTQYF.

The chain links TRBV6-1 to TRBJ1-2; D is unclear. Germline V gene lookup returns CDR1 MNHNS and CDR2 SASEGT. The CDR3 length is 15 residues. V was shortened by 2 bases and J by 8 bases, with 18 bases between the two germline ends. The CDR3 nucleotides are TGTGCCAGCAGTGAACCTCCGGGGAATCACCGAGGCTACACCTTC. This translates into CASSEPPGNHRGYTF.

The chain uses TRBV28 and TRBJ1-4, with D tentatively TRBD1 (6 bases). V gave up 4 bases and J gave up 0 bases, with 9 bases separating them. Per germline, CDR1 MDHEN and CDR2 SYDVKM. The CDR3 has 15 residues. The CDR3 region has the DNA TGTGCCAGCAGTTCGGACAGAACAACTAATGAAAAACTGTTTTTT. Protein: CASSSDRTTNEKLFF.

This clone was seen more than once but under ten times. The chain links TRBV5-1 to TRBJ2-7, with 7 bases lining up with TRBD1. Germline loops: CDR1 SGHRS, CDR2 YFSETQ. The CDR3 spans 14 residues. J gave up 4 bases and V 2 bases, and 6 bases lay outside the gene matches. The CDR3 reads CASSFRDRDYEQYF. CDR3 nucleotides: TGCGCCAGCAGCTTCCGGGACAGAGATTACGAGCAGTACTTC.

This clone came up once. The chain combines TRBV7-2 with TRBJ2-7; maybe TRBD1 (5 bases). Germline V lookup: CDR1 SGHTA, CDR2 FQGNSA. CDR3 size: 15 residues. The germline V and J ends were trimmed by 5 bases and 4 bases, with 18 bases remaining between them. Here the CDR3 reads CASSPPLTVGYEQYF. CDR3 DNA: TGTGCCAGCAGCCCTCCTTTGACAGTCGGATACGAGCAGTACTTC.

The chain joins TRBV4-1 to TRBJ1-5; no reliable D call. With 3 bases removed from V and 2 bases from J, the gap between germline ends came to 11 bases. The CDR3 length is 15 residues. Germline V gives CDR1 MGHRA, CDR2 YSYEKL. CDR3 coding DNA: TGCGCCAGCAGCCAGGTTGGGAGTGGCAATCAGCCCCAGCATTTT. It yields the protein CASSQVGSGNQPQHF.

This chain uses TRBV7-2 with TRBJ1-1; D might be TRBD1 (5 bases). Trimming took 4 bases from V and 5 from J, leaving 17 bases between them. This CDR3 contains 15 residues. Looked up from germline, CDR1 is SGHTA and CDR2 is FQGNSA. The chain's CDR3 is CASSSYRKGGTEAFF. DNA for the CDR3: TGTGCCAGCAGCTCGTACAGGAAGGGTGGGACTGAAGCTTTCTTT.

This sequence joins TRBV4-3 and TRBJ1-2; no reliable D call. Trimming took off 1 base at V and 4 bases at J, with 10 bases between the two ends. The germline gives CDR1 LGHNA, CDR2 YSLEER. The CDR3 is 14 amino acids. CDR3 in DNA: TGCGCCAGCAGCCAAGTCGGGGTGTCCTATGGCTACACCTTC. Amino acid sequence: CASSQVGVSYGYTF.

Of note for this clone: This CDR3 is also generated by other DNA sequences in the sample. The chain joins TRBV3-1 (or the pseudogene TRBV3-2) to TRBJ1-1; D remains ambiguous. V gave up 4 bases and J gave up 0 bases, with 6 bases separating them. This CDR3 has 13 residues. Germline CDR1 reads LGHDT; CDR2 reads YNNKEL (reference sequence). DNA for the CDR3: TGTGCCAGCAGCCCCGGTTTGAACACTGAAGCTTTCTTT. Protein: CASSPGLNTEAFF.

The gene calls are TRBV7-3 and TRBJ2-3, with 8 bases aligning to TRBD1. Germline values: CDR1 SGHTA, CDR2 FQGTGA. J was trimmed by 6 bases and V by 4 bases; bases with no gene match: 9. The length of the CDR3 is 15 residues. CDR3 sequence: CASSSAGGSSDTQYF. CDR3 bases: TGTGCCAGCAGCTCCGCAGGGGGCTCGTCGGATACGCAGTATTTT.

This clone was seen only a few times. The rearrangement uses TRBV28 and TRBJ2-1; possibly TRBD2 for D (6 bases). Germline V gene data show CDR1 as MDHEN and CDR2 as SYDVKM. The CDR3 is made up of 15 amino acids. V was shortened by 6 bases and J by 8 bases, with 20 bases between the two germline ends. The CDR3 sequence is CASSLGRRRADEQFF. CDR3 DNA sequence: TGTGCCAGCAGCCTGGGGCGCAGGAGGGCGGATGAGCAGTTCTTC. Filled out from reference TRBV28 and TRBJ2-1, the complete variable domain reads DVKVTQSSRYLVKRTGEKVFLECVQDMDHENMFWYRQDPGLGLRLIYFSYDVKMKEKGDIPEGYSVSREKKERFSLILESASTNQTSMYLCASSLGRRRADEQFFGPGTRLTVL.

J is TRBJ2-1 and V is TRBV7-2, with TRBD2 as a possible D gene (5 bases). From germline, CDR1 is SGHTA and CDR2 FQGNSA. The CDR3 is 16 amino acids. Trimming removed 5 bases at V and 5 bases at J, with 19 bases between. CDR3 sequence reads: CASSKPRTGSDNEQFF. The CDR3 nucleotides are TGTGCCAGCAGCAAACCAAGGACGGGGAGCGACAATGAGCAGTTCTTC.

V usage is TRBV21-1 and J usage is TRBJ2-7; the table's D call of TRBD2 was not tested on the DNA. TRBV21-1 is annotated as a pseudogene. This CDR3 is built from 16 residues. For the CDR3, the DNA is TGTGCCAGCAGCAAGTCTGGGGAGAGGGAGTCCTACGAGCAGTACTTC. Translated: CASSKSGERESYEQYF.

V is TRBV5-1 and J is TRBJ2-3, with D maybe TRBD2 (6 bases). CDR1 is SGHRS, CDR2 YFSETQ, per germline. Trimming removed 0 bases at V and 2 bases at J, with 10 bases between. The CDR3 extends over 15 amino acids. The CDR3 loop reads CASSLAGGLTDTQYF. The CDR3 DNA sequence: TGCGCCAGCAGCTTGGCTGGGGGACTCACAGATACGCAGTATTTT. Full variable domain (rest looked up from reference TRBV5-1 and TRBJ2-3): KAGVTQTPRYLIKTRGQQVTLSCSPISGHRSVSWYQQTPGQGLQFLFEYFSETQRNKGNFPGRFSGRQFSNSRSEMNVSTLELGDSALYLCASSLAGGLTDTQYFGPGTRLTVL.

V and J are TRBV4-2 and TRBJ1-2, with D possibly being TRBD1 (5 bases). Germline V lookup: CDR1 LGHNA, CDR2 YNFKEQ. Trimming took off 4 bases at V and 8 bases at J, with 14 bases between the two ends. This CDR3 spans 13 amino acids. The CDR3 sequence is CASSRDQGGGYTF. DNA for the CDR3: TGTGCCAGCAGCCGAGACCAGGGCGGCGGCTACACCTTC.

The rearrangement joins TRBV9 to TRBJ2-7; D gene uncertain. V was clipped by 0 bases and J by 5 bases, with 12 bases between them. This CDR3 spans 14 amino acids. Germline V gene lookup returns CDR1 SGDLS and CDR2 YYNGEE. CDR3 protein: CASSVAAEPNEQYF. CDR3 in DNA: TGTGCCAGCAGCGTAGCGGCGGAGCCTAACGAGCAGTACTTC.